This entry lists 6 T cell receptor beta chains sequenced from one sample in a study of T cell repertoires in aging, cancer and after chemotherapy. The template was genomic DNA from peripheral blood, not RNA. TRB rearrangements spanning V, D and J were amplified using mixed TRB-A/B primers. Each CDR3 protein is one row after TCRdb ran MiXCR on the multiplex PCR reads. The table has approximately 2,500 distinct CDR3 sequences, about 50% seen once. Sequencing was carried out using blood. These receptors were obtained from a human donor with a solid tumor.

The chain combines TRBV27 with TRBJ1-5, with 8 bases lining up with TRBD1. V trimming: 8 bases; J trimming: 5 bases; junction bases outside the gene matches: 5. This CDR3 has 13 residues. Germline CDR1 is MNHEY and CDR2 is SMNVEV (reference sequence). CDR3 bases: TGTGCCAGCGGACAGGGTACGGATCAGCCCCAGCATTTT. Amino acid sequence: CASGQGTDQPQHF.

The chain links TRBV27 to TRBJ2-2; D not resolved. The CDR3 length is 12 residues. From germline, CDR1 is MNHEY and CDR2 SMNVEV (reference sequence). The V and J ends lost 5 bases and 4 bases respectively, with 5 bases between them. CDR3: CASSPLTGELFF. In nucleotides, the CDR3 is TGTGCCAGCAGTCCTCTCACCGGGGAGCTGTTTTTT.

In its sample, this clonotype was seen a few times. The chain is built from TRBV10-3 and TRBJ2-3; D not certain. V was cut by 7 bases and J by 0 bases, with 8 bases left in between. The CDR3 contains 13 residues. Germline assignment: CDR1 ENHRY and CDR2 SYGVKD. The CDR3 loop is CAIKAGSTDTQYF. In nucleotides, the CDR3 is TGTGCCATCAAGGCAGGAAGCACAGATACGCAGTATTTT.

This clonotype has just a few counts. The V and J genes are TRBV7-2 and TRBJ2-3; TRBD2 might be the D (7 bases). Germline V gives CDR1 SGHTA, CDR2 FQGNSA. Trimming shortened V by 6 bases and J by 2 bases, and 12 bases separated the two germline ends. The CDR3 runs to 14 residues. The CDR3 DNA sequence: TGTGCCAGCAGGACGGGGGGCATCACAGATACGCAGTATTTT. Protein product: CASRTGGITDTQYF. Full variable domain (missing parts from reference TRBV7-2 and TRBJ2-3): GAGVSQSPSNKVTEKGKDVELRCDPISGHTALYWYRQSLGQGLEFLIYFQGNSAPDKSGLPSDRFSAERTGGSVSTLTIQRTQQEDSAVYLCASRTGGITDTQYFGPGTRLTVL.

This clonotype was detected only a few times. The V and J genes are TRBV29-1 and TRBJ2-5; D gene ambiguous. Between the trimmed V and J ends, which lost 5 bases and 1 base, there was a span of 2 bases. Germline CDR1 SQVTM, CDR2 ANQGSEA. There are 10 residues in the CDR3. The CDR3 spells CSVSQETQYF. DNA of the CDR3: TGCAGCGTTTCCCAAGAGACCCAGTACTTC.

This chain uses TRBV7-2 with TRBJ1-4; no definite D call. Germline-derived CDR1 and CDR2 are SGHTA and FQGNSA. V dropped 5 bases and J dropped 6 bases, with 10 bases sitting between them. The CDR3 spans 13 residues. In nucleotides, the CDR3 is TGTGCCAGCAGCAAGGCTCAAGATGAAAAACTGTTTTTT. Translation: CASSKAQDEKLFF.